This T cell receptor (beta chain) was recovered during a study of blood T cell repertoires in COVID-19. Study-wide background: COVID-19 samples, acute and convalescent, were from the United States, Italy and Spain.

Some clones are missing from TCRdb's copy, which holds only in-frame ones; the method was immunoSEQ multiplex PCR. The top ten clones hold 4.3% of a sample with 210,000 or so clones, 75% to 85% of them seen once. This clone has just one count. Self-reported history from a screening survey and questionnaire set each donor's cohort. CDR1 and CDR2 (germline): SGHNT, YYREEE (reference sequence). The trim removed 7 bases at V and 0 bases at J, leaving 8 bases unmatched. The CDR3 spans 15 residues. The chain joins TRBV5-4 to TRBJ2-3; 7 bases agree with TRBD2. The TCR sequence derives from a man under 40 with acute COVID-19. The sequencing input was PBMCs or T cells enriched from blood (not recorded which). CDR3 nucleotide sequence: TGTGCCAGCGGGACTATAGGATCTAGCACAGATACGCAGTATTTT. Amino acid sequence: CASGTIGSSTDTQYF.